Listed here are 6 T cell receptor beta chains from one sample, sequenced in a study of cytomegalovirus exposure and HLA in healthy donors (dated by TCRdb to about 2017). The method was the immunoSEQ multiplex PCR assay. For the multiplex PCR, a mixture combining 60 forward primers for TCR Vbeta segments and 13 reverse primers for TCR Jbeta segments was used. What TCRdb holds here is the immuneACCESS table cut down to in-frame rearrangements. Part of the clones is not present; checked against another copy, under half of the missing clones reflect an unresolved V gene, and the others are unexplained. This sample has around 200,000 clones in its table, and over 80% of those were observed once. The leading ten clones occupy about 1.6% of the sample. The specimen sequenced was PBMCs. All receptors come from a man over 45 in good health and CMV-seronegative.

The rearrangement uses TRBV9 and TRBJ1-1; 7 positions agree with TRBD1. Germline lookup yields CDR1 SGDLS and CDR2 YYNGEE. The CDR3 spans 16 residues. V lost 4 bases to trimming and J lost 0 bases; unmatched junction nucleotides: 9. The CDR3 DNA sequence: TGTGCCAGCAGCCAAATGACAGGGATCATGAACACTGAAGCTTTCTTT. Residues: CASSQMTGIMNTEAFF. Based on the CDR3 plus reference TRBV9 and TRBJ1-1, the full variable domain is DSGVTQTPKHLITATGQRVTLRCSPRSGDLSVYWYQQSLDQGLQFLIQYYNGEERAKGNILERFSAQQFPDLHSELNLSSLELGDSALYFCASSQMTGIMNTEAFFGQGTRLTVV.

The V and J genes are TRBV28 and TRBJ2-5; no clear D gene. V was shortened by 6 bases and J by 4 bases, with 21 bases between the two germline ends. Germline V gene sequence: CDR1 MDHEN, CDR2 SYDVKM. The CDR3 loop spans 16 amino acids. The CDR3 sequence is CASSSNPTAFRETQYF. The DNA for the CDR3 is TGTGCCAGCAGCTCCAACCCAACAGCCTTCCGAGAGACCCAGTACTTC.

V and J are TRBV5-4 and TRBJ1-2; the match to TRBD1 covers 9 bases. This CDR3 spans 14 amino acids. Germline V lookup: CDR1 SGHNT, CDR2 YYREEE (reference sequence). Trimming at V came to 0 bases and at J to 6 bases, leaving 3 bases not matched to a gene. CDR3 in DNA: TGTGCCAGCAGCTTGGAACAGGGGGCGGATGGCTACACCTTC. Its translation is CASSLEQGADGYTF.

The CDR3 DNA is TGTGCCAGCAATGACAGGGGGCTCTCTGGAAACACCATATATTTT. It yields the protein CASNDRGLSGNTIYF. This chain uses TRBV2 with TRBJ1-3; 10 nucleotides match TRBD1. The V segment lost 7 bases and the J segment 0 bases; nucleotides outside the gene matches: 3. The CDR3 covers 15 residues. The V gene's germline CDR1 is SNHLY and CDR2 FYNNEI.

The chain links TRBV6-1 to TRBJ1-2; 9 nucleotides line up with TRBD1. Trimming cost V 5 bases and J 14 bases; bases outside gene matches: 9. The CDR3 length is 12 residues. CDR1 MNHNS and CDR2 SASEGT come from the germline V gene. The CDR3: CASSPRDRACTF. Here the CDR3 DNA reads TGTGCCAGCAGTCCCCGGGACAGGGCTTGTACCTTC.

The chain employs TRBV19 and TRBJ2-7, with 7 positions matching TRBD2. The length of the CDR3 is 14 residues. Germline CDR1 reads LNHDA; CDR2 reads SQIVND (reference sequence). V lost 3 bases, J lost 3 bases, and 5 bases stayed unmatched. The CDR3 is CASSISSGVYEQYF. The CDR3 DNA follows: TGTGCCAGTAGTATCTCTAGCGGAGTCTACGAGCAGTACTTC.